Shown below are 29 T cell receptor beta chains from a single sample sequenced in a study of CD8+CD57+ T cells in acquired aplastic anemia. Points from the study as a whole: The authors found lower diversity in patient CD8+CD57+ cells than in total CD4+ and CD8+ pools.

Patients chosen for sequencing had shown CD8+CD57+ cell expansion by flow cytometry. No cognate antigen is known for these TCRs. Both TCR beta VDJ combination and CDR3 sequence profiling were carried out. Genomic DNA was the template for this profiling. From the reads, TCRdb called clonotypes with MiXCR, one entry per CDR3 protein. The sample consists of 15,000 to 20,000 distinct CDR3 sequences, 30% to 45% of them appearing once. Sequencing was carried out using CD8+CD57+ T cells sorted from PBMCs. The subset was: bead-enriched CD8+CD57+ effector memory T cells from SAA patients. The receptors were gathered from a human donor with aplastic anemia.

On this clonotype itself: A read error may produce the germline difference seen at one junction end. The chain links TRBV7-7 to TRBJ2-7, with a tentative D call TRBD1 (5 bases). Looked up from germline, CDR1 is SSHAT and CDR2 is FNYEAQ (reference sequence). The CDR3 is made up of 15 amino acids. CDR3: CASSLGQGSSYEQYF. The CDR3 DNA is TGTGCTAGCAGCTTAGGTCAGGGTAGCTCCTACGAGCAGTACTTC.

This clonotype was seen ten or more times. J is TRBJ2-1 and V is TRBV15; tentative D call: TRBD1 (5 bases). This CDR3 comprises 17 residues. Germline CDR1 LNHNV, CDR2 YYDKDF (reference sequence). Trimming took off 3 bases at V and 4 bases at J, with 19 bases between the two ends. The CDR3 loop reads CATSSLTSDSSYNEQFF. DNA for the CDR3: TGTGCCACCAGCAGCTTAACGTCCGACAGTTCATACAATGAGCAGTTCTTC.

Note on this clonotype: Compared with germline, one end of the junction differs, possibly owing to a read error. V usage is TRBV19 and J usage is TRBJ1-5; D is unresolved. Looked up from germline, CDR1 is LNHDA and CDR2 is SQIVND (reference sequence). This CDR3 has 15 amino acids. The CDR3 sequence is CASRPSGVYNEPQHF. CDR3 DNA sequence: TGTGCCAGCAGACCTAGCGGGGTTTACAATGAGCCCCAGCATTTT.

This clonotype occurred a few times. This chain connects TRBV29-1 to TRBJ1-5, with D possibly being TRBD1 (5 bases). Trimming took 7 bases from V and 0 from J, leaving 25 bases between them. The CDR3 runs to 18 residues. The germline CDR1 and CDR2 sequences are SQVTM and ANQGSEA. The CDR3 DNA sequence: TGCAGCGCCGAAGAACGCCAGCTGGGACCAGATAGCAATCAGCCCCAGCATTTT. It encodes CSAEERQLGPDSNQPQHF.

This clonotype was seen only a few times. CDR3 loop: CATSSTLGAAYNEQFF. CDR3 in DNA: TGTGCCACCAGCAGCACACTGGGGGCCGCGTACAATGAGCAGTTCTTC. V usage is TRBV15 and J usage is TRBJ2-1; maybe TRBD1 (6 bases). The germline gives CDR1 LNHNV, CDR2 YYDKDF (reference sequence). The CDR3 has 16 residues. V lost 3 bases, J lost 4 bases, and 16 bases lay in between.

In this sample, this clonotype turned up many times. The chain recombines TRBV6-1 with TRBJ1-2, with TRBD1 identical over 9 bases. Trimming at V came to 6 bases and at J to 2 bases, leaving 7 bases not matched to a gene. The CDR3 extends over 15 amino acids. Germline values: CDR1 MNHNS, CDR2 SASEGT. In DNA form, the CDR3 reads TGTGCCAGCAGGGAGGGACAGGGACCCAACTATGGCTACACCTTC. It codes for CASREGQGPNYGYTF.

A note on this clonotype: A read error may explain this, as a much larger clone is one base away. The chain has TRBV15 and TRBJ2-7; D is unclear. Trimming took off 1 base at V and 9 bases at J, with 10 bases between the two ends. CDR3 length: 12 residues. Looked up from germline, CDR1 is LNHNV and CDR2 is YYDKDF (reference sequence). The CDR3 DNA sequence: TGTGCCACCAGCAGAGCCCTTGGCGGGCAGTACTTC. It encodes CATSRALGGQYF.

The CDR3 sequence is CASSLGTAGGISYEQYV. The CDR3 bases are TGTGCCAGCAGCTTAGGCACGGCGGGGGGGATCTCCTACGAGCAGTACGTC. The chain recombines TRBV11-2 with TRBJ2-7; 9 bases line up with TRBD2. J gave up 0 bases and V 1 base, and 7 bases lay outside the gene matches. This CDR3 region has 17 residues. Germline V gene data show CDR1 as SGHAT and CDR2 as FQNNGV.

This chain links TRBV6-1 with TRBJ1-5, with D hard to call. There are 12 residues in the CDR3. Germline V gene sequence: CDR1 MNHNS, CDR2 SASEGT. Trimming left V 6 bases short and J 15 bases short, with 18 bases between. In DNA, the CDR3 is TGTGCCAGCAGGACCCCAGGTCAGCTTGGGCATTTT. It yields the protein CASRTPGQLGHF.

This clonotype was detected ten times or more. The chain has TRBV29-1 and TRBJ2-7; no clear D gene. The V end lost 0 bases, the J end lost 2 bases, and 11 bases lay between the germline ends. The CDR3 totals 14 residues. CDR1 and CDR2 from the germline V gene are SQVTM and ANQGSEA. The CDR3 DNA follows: TGCAGCGTTGAAGACTGGCGGCAGCCCTACGAGCAGTACTTC. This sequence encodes CSVEDWRQPYEQYF.

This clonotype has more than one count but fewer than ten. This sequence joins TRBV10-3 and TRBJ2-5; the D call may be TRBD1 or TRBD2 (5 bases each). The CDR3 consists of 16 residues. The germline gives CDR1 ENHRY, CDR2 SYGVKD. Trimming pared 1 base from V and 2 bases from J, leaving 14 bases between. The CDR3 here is CAISEFAGTLQETQYF. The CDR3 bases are TGTGCCATCAGTGAGTTCGCAGGGACCTTACAAGAGACCCAGTACTTC.

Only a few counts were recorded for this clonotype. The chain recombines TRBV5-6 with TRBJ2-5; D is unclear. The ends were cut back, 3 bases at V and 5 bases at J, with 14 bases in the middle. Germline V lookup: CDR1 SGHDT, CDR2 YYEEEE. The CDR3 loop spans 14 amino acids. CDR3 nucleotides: TGTGCCAGCAGCTCAGGACCGGGTACGGAGACCCAGTACTTC. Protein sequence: CASSSGPGTETQYF.

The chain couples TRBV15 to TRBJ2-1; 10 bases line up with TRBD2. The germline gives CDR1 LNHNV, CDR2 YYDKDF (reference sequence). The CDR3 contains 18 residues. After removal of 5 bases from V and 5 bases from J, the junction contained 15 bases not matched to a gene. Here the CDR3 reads CATSLAEREGWAHNEQFF. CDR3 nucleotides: TGTGCCACCAGCCTAGCGGAGCGGGAGGGATGGGCTCACAATGAGCAGTTCTTC.

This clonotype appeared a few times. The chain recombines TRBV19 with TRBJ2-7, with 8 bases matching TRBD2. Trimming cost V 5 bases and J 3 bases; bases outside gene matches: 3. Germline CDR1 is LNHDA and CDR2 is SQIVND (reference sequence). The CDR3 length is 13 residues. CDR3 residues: CASSVTSGYEQYF. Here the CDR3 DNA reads TGTGCCAGTAGTGTAACTAGCGGCTACGAGCAGTACTTC.

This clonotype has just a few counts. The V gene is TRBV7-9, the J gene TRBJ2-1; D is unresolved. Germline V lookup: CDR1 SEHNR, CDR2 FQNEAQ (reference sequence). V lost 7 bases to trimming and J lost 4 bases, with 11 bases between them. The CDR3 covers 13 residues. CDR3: CASTVADYNEQFF. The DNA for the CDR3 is TGTGCCAGCACCGTAGCAGATTACAATGAGCAGTTCTTC.

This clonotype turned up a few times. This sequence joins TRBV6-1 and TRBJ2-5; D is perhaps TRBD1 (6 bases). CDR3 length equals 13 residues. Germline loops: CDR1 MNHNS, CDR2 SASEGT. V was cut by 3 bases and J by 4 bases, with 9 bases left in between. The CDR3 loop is CASSDRGRETQYF. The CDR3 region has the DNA TGTGCCAGCAGTGACAGGGGACGAGAGACCCAGTACTTC.

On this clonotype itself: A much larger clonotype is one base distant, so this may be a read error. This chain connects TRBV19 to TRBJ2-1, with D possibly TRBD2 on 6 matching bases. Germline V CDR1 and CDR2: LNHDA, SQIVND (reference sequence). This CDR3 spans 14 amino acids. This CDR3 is CASSRGLPYNGQFF. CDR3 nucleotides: TGTGCCAGTAGTCGGGGACTTCCATACAATGGGCAGTTCTTC.

CDR3 sequence: CASSLVGGETQYF. The CDR3 DNA reads as TGTGCCAGCAGCTTAGTTGGGGGAGAGACCCAGTACTTC. The chain recombines TRBV7-9 with TRBJ2-5; the D gene could be TRBD1 or TRBD2 (5 bases each). Trimming took off 1 base at V and 4 bases at J, with 7 bases between the two ends. CDR3 length: 13 amino acids. CDR1 SEHNR and CDR2 FQNEAQ come from the germline V gene (reference sequence).

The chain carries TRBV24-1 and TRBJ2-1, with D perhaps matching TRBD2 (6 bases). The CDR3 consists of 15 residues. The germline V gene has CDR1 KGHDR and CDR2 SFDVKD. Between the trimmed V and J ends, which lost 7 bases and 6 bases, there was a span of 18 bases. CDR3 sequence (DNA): TGTGCCACCAGCCAACCGGGACTCAGGGTCAATGAGCAGTTCTTC. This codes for CATSQPGLRVNEQFF.

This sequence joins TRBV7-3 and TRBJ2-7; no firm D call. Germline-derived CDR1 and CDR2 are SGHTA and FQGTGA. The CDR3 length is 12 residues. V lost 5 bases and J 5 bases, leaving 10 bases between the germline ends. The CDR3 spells CASSHRLDEQYF. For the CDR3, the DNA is TGTGCCAGCAGCCACCGGCTCGACGAGCAGTACTTC.

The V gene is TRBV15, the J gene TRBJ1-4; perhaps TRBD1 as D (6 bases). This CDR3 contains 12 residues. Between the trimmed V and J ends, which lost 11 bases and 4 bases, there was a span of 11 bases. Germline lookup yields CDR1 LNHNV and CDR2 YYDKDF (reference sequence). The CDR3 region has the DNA TGTGCCGCGGCAGGGGATAATGAAAAACTGTTTTTT. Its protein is CAAAGDNEKLFF.

The CDR3 sequence is CASSLGAGTDTQYF. CDR3 bases: TGTGCCAGCAGCTTAGGGGCGGGCACAGATACGCAGTATTTT. V is TRBV7-8 and J is TRBJ2-3; D is uncertain. V dropped 1 base and J dropped 1 base, with 6 bases sitting between them. This CDR3 contains 14 residues. Germline V lookup: CDR1 SGHVS, CDR2 FQNEAQ.

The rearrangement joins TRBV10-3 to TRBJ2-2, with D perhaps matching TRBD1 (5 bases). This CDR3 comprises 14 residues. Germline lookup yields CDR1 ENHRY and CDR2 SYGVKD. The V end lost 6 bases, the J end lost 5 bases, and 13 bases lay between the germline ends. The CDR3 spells CAISLNDRTGELFF. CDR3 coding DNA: TGTGCCATCAGCCTGAACGACAGAACCGGGGAGCTGTTTTTT.

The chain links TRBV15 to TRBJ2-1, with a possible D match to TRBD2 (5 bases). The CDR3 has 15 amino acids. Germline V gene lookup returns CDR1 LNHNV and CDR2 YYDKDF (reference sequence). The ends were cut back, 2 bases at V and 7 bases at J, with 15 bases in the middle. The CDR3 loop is CATSRPFPGLNEQFF. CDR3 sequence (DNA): TGTGCCACCAGCAGACCATTTCCGGGGTTGAATGAGCAGTTCTTC.

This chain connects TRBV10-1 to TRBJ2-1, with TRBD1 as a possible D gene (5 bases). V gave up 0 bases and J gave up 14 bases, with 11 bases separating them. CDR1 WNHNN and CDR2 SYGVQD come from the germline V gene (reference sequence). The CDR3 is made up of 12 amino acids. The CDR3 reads CASSESQGMEFF. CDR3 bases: TGCGCCAGCAGTGAGTCTCAGGGAATGGAGTTCTTC.

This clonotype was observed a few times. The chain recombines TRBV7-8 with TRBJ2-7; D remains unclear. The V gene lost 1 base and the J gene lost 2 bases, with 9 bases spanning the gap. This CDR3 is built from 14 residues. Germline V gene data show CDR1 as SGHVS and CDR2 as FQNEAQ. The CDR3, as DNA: TGTGCCAGCAGCTTAGGGTCGGCTGCCTACGAGCAGTACTTC. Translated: CASSLGSAAYEQYF.

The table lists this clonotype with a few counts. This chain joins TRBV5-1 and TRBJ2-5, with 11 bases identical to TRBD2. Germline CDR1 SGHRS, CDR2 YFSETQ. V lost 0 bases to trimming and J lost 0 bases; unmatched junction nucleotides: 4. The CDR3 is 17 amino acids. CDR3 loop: CASSLVLAGGYQETQYF. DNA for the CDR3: TGCGCCAGCAGCTTGGTTCTAGCGGGAGGCTACCAAGAGACCCAGTACTTC.

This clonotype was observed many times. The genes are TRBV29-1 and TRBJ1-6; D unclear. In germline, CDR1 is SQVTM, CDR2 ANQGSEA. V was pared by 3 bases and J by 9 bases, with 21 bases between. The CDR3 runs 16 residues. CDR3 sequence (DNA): TGCAGCGTTGATATCGACGGCCCGGCGGGTGGTTCACCCCTCCACTTT. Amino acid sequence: CSVDIDGPAGGSPLHF.

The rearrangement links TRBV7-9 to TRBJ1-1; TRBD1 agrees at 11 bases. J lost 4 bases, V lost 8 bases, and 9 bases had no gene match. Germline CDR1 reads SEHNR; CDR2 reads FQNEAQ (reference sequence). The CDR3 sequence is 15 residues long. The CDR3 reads CASRHRTGGFTEAFF. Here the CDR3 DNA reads TGTGCCAGCCGCCACCGGACAGGGGGCTTCACTGAAGCTTTCTTT.